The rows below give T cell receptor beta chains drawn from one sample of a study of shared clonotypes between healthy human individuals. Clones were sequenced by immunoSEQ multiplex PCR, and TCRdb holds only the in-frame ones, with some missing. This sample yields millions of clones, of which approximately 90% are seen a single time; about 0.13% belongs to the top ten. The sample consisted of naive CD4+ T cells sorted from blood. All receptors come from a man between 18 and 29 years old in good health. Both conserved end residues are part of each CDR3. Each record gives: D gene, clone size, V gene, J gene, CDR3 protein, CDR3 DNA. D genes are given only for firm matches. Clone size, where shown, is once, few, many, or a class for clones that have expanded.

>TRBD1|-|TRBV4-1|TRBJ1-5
CASSQDAGTGHFSNQPQHF
TGCGCCAGCAGCCAAGACGCAGGGACAGGGCATTTTTCCAATCAGCCCCAGCATTTT
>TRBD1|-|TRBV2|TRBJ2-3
CASIGNRGTDTQYF
TGTGCCAGCATTGGTAACAGGGGTACAGATACGCAGTATTTT
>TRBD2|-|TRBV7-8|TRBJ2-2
CASTRLAGGYTGELFF
TGTGCCAGCACCAGACTAGCGGGGGGGTACACCGGGGAGCTGTTTTTT
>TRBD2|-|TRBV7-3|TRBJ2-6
CASSPGGASGANVLTF
TGTGCCAGCAGCCCGGGGGGGGCCTCTGGGGCCAACGTCCTGACTTTC
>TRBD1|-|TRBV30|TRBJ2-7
CAWSVRTGVGGEQYF
TGTGCCTGGAGTGTGAGGACAGGGGTAGGAGGCGAGCAGTACTTC
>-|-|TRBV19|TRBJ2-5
CASSIVGQETQYF
TGTGCCAGTAGTATAGTTGGCCAAGAGACCCAGTACTTC
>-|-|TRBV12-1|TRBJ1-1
CASSVWGCNTEAFF
TGTGCCAGCAGCGTGTGGGGGTGTAACACTGAAGCTTTCTTT
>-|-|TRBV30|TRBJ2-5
CACGRAQETQYF
TGTGCCTGCGGGCGGGCCCAAGAGACCCAGTACTTC
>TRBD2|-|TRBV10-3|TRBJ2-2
CAISESTSGGRTGELFF
TGTGCCATCAGTGAGTCGACTAGCGGGGGGCGGACCGGGGAGCTGTTTTTT
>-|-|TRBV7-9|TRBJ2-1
CASSYYFRDIRSNEQFF
TGTGCCAGCAGCTATTACTTCCGGGACATCAGGAGCAATGAGCAGTTCTTC
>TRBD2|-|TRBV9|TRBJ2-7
CASSGQGLGDEQYF
TGTGCCAGCAGCGGGCAGGGACTAGGGGACGAGCAGTACTTC
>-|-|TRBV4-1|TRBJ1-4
CASSQDRVYGEKLFF
TGCGCCAGCAGCCAAGATAGGGTATACGGGGAAAAACTGTTTTTT
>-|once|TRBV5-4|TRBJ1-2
CASSLPGEAGYTF
TGTGCCAGCAGCTTGCCAGGTGAAGCGGGCTACACCTTC
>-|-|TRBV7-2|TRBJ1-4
CASSSPGGPVKKLFF
TGTGCCAGCAGCTCTCCCGGGGGACCCGTTAAAAAACTGTTTTTT
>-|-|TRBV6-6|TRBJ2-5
CASSPAGRETQYF
TGTGCCAGCAGCCCCGCGGGTAGAGAGACCCAGTACTTC
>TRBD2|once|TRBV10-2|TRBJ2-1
CASSESGLAELYNEQFF
TGCGCCAGCAGTGAGTCGGGACTAGCGGAACTTTACAATGAGCAGTTCTTC
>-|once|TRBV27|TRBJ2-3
CASSLSRGQGTDTQYF
TGTGCCAGCAGTTTATCGAGGGGCCAGGGCACAGATACGCAGTATTTT
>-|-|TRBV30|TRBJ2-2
CAWSHRDPGELFF
TGTGCCTGGAGTCACAGGGACCCCGGGGAGCTGTTTTTT
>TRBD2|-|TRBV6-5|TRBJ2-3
CASTISGSRTDTQYF
TGTGCCAGCACTATTAGCGGGAGCCGCACAGATACGCAGTATTTT
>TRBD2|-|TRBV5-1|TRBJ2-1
CASSAGGTSGDNEQFF
TGCGCCAGCAGCGCAGGAGGGACTAGCGGAGACAATGAGCAGTTCTTC
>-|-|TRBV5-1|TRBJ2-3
CASSSVGSRTDTQYF
TGCGCCAGCAGCTCCGTCGGGTCCCGCACAGATACGCAGTATTTT
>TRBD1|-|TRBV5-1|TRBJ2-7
CASSYYDRAEQYF
TGCGCCAGCAGCTATTACGACAGGGCCGAGCAGTACTTC
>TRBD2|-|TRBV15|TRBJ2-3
CATSMSGGDTDTQYF
TGTGCCACCAGCATGAGCGGGGGGGACACAGATACGCAGTATTTT
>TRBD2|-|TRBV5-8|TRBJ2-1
CASSLGTSGKIDEQFF
TGTGCCAGCAGCCTTGGGACTAGCGGGAAAATAGATGAGCAGTTCTTC
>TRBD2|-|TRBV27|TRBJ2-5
CASAWLAGGRLDTTMQETQYF
TGTGCCAGCGCCTGGCTAGCGGGAGGGAGATTAGATACTACCATGCAAGAGACCCAGTACTTC
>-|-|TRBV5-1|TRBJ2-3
CASSLTTASTDTQYF
TGCGCCAGCAGCTTAACGACAGCTAGCACAGATACGCAGTATTTT
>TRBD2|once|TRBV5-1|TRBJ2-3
CASSLEGLAATDTQYF
TGCGCCAGCAGCTTGGAAGGTCTAGCGGCCACAGATACGCAGTATTTT
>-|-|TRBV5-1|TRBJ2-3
CARDVLIGITDTQYF
TGCGCCAGAGACGTGCTAATTGGTATAACAGATACGCAGTATTTT
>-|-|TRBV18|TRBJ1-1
CASSQTGGPSIEAFF
TGTGCCAGCTCCCAAACCGGGGGACCCTCGATAGAAGCTTTCTTT
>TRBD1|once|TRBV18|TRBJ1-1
CASSPSSGGNTEAFF
TGTGCCAGCTCACCAAGTTCAGGGGGGAACACTGAAGCTTTCTTT
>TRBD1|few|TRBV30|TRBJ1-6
CAWSGTGGNSPLHF
TGTGCCTGGAGCGGGACAGGGGGCAATTCACCCCTCCACTTT